These 31 T cell receptor beta chains were sequenced from one sample in a study of T cells after yellow fever vaccination. TCRdb reprocessed the 5' RACE reads with MiXCR, giving one entry per CDR3 protein. The sample contains roughly 63,000 distinct CDR3 sequences, approximately 7% of which appear only once. The sequenced sample was CD8+ T cells sorted from PBMCs, obtained 15 days after the yellow fever booster vaccination. The receptors were gathered from a man in his thirties or forties who received the YFV17D yellow fever vaccine.

This clonotype has just a few counts. The rearrangement links TRBV15 to TRBJ2-6, with D maybe TRBD2 (5 bases). The CDR3 covers 21 residues. The V gene's germline CDR1 is LNHNV and CDR2 YYDKDF (reference sequence). The V end was cut by 0 bases, the J end by 0 bases, with 21 bases between. CDR3 region: CATSRDQALALGNSGANVLTF. In DNA, the CDR3 is TGTGCCACCAGCAGAGATCAGGCTCTAGCCCTTGGAAACTCTGGGGCCAACGTCCTGACTTTC.

This clonotype occurred many times. CDR3 sequence: CASSARTVEQYF. The CDR3 region has the DNA TGTGCCAGCAGCGCTAGGACAGTCGAGCAGTACTTC. The chain employs TRBV7-2 and TRBJ2-7; possible D gene TRBD1, 6 bases. Trimming pared 5 bases from V and 6 bases from J, leaving 11 bases between. This CDR3 is built from 12 residues. Germline V gene data show CDR1 as SGHTA and CDR2 as FQGNSA.

In this sample, this clonotype turned up many times. This rearrangement joins TRBV5-5 to TRBJ1-5; D is ambiguous. Trimming took 2 bases from V and 0 from J, leaving 9 bases between them. This CDR3 comprises 15 residues. CDR1 is SGHKS, CDR2 YYEKEE, per germline (reference sequence). The CDR3 loop is CASSFNGNSNQPQHF. CDR3 nucleotide sequence: TGTGCCAGCAGCTTCAACGGCAATAGCAATCAGCCCCAGCATTTT.

In this sample, this clonotype turned up many times. The gene calls are TRBV7-6 and TRBJ2-7; 10 bases fit TRBD2. Germline trimming cut 3 bases from V and 6 bases from J; bases unmatched to any gene: 5. Germline V gives CDR1 SGHVS, CDR2 FNYEAQ. This CDR3 is built from 14 residues. CDR3 nucleotides: TGTGCCAGCAGCTTCGGGACTAGCGATGGCGAGCAGTACTTC. It encodes CASSFGTSDGEQYF. Based on the CDR3 plus reference TRBV7-6 and TRBJ2-7, the full variable domain is GAGVSQSPRYKVTKRGQDVALRCDPISGHVSLYWYRQALGQGPEFLTYFNYEAQQDKSGLPNDRFSAERPEGSISTLTIQRTEQRDSAMYRCASSFGTSDGEQYFGPGTRLTVT.

This clonotype was seen ten or more times. The chain recombines TRBV18 with TRBJ2-7; weak D call: TRBD2 (6 bases). Germline CDR1 reads KGHSH; CDR2 reads LQKENI. Between the trimmed V and J ends, which lost 3 bases and 3 bases, there was a span of 30 bases. The CDR3 consists of 20 residues. CDR3: CASSPSLLEGLPATLYEQYF. DNA of the CDR3: TGTGCCAGCTCACCCTCCCTGTTAGAGGGACTTCCCGCCACCCTCTACGAGCAGTACTTC.

This clonotype showed up many times. The chain joins TRBV7-9 to TRBJ2-1; 9 nucleotides match TRBD2. The V segment lost 6 bases and the J segment 5 bases; nucleotides outside the gene matches: 11. CDR1 SEHNR and CDR2 FQNEAQ come from the germline V gene (reference sequence). CDR3 size: 16 residues. The CDR3 DNA sequence: TGTGCCAGCAGTCCAGGACTCGCGGGAGGGGACAATGAGCAGTTCTTC. Amino acid sequence: CASSPGLAGGDNEQFF.

This clonotype was detected many times. The chain recombines TRBV20-1 with TRBJ1-1; D may be TRBD1 (5 bases). The CDR3 spans 13 residues. V was clipped by 5 bases and J by 6 bases, with 16 bases between them. Germline CDR1 and CDR2: DFQATT and SNEGSKA (reference sequence). The CDR3 DNA follows: TGCAGTGCTCTCCGGGAGGGGAGGGCTGAAGCTTTCTTT. Its protein product is CSALREGRAEAFF.

In its sample, this clonotype was seen many times. J is TRBJ2-1 and V is TRBV9; the match to TRBD1 covers 10 bases. V shed 3 bases, J shed 3 bases, and the junction held 3 bases outside the gene matches. Per germline, CDR1 SGDLS and CDR2 YYNGEE. This CDR3 is 15 amino acids long. Here the CDR3 DNA reads TGTGCCAGCAGCGCAGGACAGGGGGACTACAATGAGCAGTTCTTC. Encoded protein: CASSAGQGDYNEQFF. The full variable domain, with the rest looked up from reference TRBV9 and TRBJ2-1, is DSGVTQTPKHLITATGQRVTLRCSPRSGDLSVYWYQQSLDQGLQFLIQYYNGEERAKGNILERFSAQQFPDLHSELNLSSLELGDSALYFCASSAGQGDYNEQFFGPGTRLTVL.

This clonotype was counted at least ten times. The CDR3 DNA follows: TGTGCCAGCACCCTGGGAATGGGAGGCGGGGAGCTGTTTTTT. Its translation is CASTLGMGGGELFF. V usage is TRBV12-3 or TRBV12-4 and J usage is TRBJ2-2; D may be TRBD2 (6 bases). V was cut by 7 bases and J by 7 bases, with 16 bases left in between. The length of the CDR3 is 14 residues.

This clonotype came up many times. This chain connects TRBV6-1 to TRBJ2-1; 8 bases match TRBD2. In germline, CDR1 is MNHNS, CDR2 SASEGT. The CDR3 totals 15 residues. The V segment lost 8 bases and the J segment 9 bases; nucleotides outside the gene matches: 15. CDR3 sequence (DNA): TGTGCCAGCGGATTGATAGCGGGGAAAGGGGGTGAGCAGTTCTTC. Amino acids: CASGLIAGKGGEQFF.

This clonotype was counted a few times. V usage is TRBV20-1 and J usage is TRBJ2-3, with TRBD1 matching 8 bases. Trimming took 0 bases from V and 4 from J; bases not matched to a gene: 6. CDR1 is DFQATT, CDR2 SNEGSKA, per germline (reference sequence). The CDR3 has 15 residues. Here the CDR3 DNA reads TGCAGTGCTAGAGAAGCAGGGGGCGGGCCAGATACGCAGTATTTT. Protein product: CSAREAGGGPDTQYF.

At least ten counts were recorded for this clonotype. The chain combines TRBV7-6 with TRBJ1-1; TRBD1 is a possible D gene (5 bases). The CDR3 sequence is 17 residues long. From germline, CDR1 is SGHVS and CDR2 FNYEAQ. V was trimmed by 1 base and J by 5 bases, leaving 20 bases between them. CDR3 coding DNA: TGTGCCAGCAGCTTAGACCCCAGGGAGGGAGGAAGGACTGAAGCTTTCTTT. It codes for CASSLDPREGGRTEAFF.

In this sample, this clonotype turned up many times. The rearrangement joins TRBV11-2 to TRBJ1-1; D is unclear. V gave up 3 bases and J gave up 2 bases, with 13 bases separating them. The CDR3 runs to 15 residues. Per germline, CDR1 SGHAT and CDR2 FQNNGV. CDR3: CASSLADGLNTEAFF. CDR3 coding DNA: TGTGCCAGCAGCTTGGCGGACGGGTTAAACACTGAAGCTTTCTTT.

On this clonotype: A read error may explain this, as a much larger clone is one base away. The rearrangement links TRBV12-3 or TRBV12-4 to TRBJ1-1; D not resolved. Trimming stripped 3 bases from V and 1 base from J, with 9 bases between. The CDR3 is 14 amino acids. Here the CDR3 DNA reads TGTGCCAGCAGTTTCATGGATTCGAACACTGAAGCTTTCTTT. This gives the protein CASSFMDSNTEAFF.

This clonotype was seen only a few times. The genes are TRBV2 and TRBJ2-3; 9 bases are shared with TRBD1. Trimming took 6 bases from V and 2 from J; bases not matched to a gene: 6. The CDR3 is made up of 15 amino acids. The V gene's germline CDR1 is SNHLY and CDR2 FYNNEI. The CDR3 nucleotides are TGTGCCAGCAGGAACCGGGACAGGGCCACAGATACGCAGTATTTT. Residues: CASRNRDRATDTQYF. Full variable domain (remainder filled in from reference TRBV2 and TRBJ2-3): EPEVTQTPSHQVTQMGQEVILRCVPISNHLYFYWYRQILGQKVEFLVSFYNNEISEKSEIFDDQFSVERPDGSNFTLKIRSTKLEDSAMYFCASRNRDRATDTQYFGPGTRLTVL.

In this sample, this clonotype turned up many times. In DNA form, the CDR3 reads TGCAGTGCGAGCGTAACGGCTAGCACAGATACGCAGTATTTT. As protein: CSASVTASTDTQYF. The chain links TRBV20-1 to TRBJ2-3; no clear D. Trimming left V 6 bases short and J 0 bases short, with 13 bases between. CDR3 length: 14 amino acids. Germline loops: CDR1 DFQATT, CDR2 SNEGSKA (reference sequence).

This clonotype was seen many times. The chain is built from TRBV27 and TRBJ1-5; TRBD1 might be the D (5 bases). Trimming stripped 6 bases from V and 5 bases from J, with 14 bases between. This CDR3 has 14 amino acids. CDR1 and CDR2 from the germline V gene are MNHEY and SMNVEV (reference sequence). The CDR3 region is CASRSLGADQPQHF. The DNA for the CDR3 is TGTGCCAGCAGATCCCTCGGGGCAGATCAGCCCCAGCATTTT.

This clonotype has ten or more counts. The chain is built from TRBV29-1 and TRBJ2-2; 10 bases are a match to TRBD2. The germline CDR1 and CDR2 sequences are SQVTM and ANQGSEA. CDR3 length: 15 amino acids. V shed 6 bases and J 1 base; nucleotides not matched to a gene: 5. This CDR3 reads CSVARTSGNTGELFF. The CDR3 DNA follows: TGCAGCGTGGCCCGGACTAGCGGGAACACCGGGGAGCTGTTTTTT.

This clonotype qualifies as medium-sized. The chain couples TRBV29-1 to TRBJ2-2, with 7 bases lining up with TRBD1. Germline CDR1 is SQVTM and CDR2 is ANQGSEA. The CDR3 runs 13 residues. V lost 4 bases, J lost 4 bases, and 3 bases stayed unmatched. The CDR3 sequence is CSVADRVTGELFF. For the CDR3, the DNA is TGCAGCGTTGCTGACAGGGTCACCGGGGAGCTGTTTTTT.

This clonotype was detected ten times or more. The V gene is TRBV7-9, the J gene TRBJ2-1; D uncertain. Germline loops: CDR1 SEHNR, CDR2 FQNEAQ (reference sequence). Deletions cut 3 bases from V and 6 bases from J, with 9 bases between. The CDR3 has 13 amino acids. CDR3 bases: TGTGCCAGCAGCTTTAGTAATCTCAATGAGCAGTTCTTC. This encodes CASSFSNLNEQFF.

This clonotype appeared many times. J is TRBJ2-2 and V is TRBV7-6, with TRBD2 identical over 12 bases. The germline CDR1 and CDR2 sequences are SGHVS and FNYEAQ. V lost 3 bases and J lost 4; bases outside the gene matches: 6. The CDR3 length is 17 residues. The CDR3 DNA sequence: TGTGCCAGCAGCTTTTCTAGCGGGAGGGAAGGCACCGGGGAGCTGTTTTTT. Amino acid sequence: CASSFSSGREGTGELFF.

In the case of this clonotype: With a much larger clone just one base away, this may be a read error. The chain has TRBV6-5 and TRBJ2-1; no reliable D call. This CDR3 is 11 amino acids long. Germline CDR1 MNHEY, CDR2 SVGAGI. Trimming shortened V by 6 bases and J by 11 bases, and 11 bases separated the two germline ends. The CDR3 nucleotides read TGTGCCAGCAGGGGCCCGGGTCAGCAGTTCTTC. This encodes CASRGPGQQFF.

In its sample, this clonotype was seen many times. CDR3 in DNA: TGTGCCAGCAGTTTAGCGGGAGGCTACGAGCAGTACTTC. Encoded protein: CASSLAGGYEQYF. This chain joins TRBV12-3 or TRBV12-4 and TRBJ2-7; tentative D call: TRBD2 (6 bases). V shed 0 bases and J shed 3 bases, with 6 bases lying between them. The CDR3 consists of 13 residues.

This clonotype showed up just a few times. The genes are TRBV5-4 and TRBJ2-1; 9 positions match TRBD1. V lost 7 bases, J lost 10 bases, and 6 bases stayed unmatched. This CDR3 region has 12 residues. The germline CDR1 and CDR2 sequences are SGHNT and YYREEE (reference sequence). CDR3 amino acids: CASGDRADEQFF. The CDR3 DNA reads TGTGCCAGCGGGGACAGGGCTGACGAGCAGTTCTTC.

This clonotype was counted ten times or more. This chain uses TRBV11-2 with TRBJ2-5, with 12 bases identical to TRBD2. V was clipped by 0 bases and J by 5 bases; unmatched bases: 4. CDR3 size: 16 residues. Per germline, CDR1 SGHAT and CDR2 FQNNGV. CDR3 coding DNA: TGTGCCAGCAGCTTAGAGACTAGCGGGAGTGATGAGACCCAGTACTTC. Amino acids: CASSLETSGSDETQYF.

This clonotype came up many times. The V call is TRBV12-3 or TRBV12-4, the J call TRBJ2-2; 8 bases line up with TRBD2. The CDR3 has 15 amino acids. J was trimmed by 3 bases and V by 4 bases; bases with no gene match: 4. The CDR3 loop reads CASSWPGGDTGELFF. CDR3 in DNA: TGTGCCAGCAGTTGGCCCGGGGGGGACACCGGGGAGCTGTTTTTT.

This clonotype was seen many times. The rearrangement uses TRBV5-1 and TRBJ2-7, with TRBD1 identical over 7 bases. CDR3 length: 12 amino acids. Germline V gives CDR1 SGHRS, CDR2 YFSETQ. V shed 4 bases and J 5 bases; nucleotides not matched to a gene: 3. The CDR3 spells CASSGDRHEQYF. The CDR3 DNA reads TGCGCCAGCAGCGGGGACAGACACGAGCAGTACTTC.

This clonotype was recorded many times. The chain has TRBV29-1 and TRBJ1-2; tentative D call: TRBD1 (5 bases). The CDR3 length is 14 residues. Germline CDR1 is SQVTM and CDR2 is ANQGSEA. V lost 1 base and J lost 5, with 14 bases in between. The CDR3 DNA reads as TGCAGCGTTGAAGGCGTTGGGGGTCGGTATGGCTACACCTTC. It translates to CSVEGVGGRYGYTF.

This clonotype was observed at least ten times. J is TRBJ2-2 and V is TRBV15; unclear D gene. The germline CDR1 and CDR2 sequences are LNHNV and YYDKDF (reference sequence). The CDR3 is made up of 13 amino acids. Trimming shortened V by 7 bases and J by 1 base, and 7 bases separated the two germline ends. DNA for the CDR3: TGTGCCACCATAGGCGGGAACACCGGGGAGCTGTTTTTT. This translates into CATIGGNTGELFF.

V usage is TRBV29-1 and J usage is TRBJ1-1; the D gene is possibly TRBD1 (6 bases). V lost 5 bases, J lost 7 bases, and 8 bases lay in between. The CDR3 has 10 residues. CDR1 is SQVTM, CDR2 ANQGSEA, per germline. The CDR3 bases are TGCAGCGTTCTGACAGGTGAAGCTTTCTTT. As protein: CSVLTGEAFF.

This clonotype was counted many times. The chain links TRBV20-1 to TRBJ2-3; D gene uncertain. Trimming cost V 6 bases and J 5 bases, with 15 bases left between them. This CDR3 is 13 amino acids long. From germline, CDR1 is DFQATT and CDR2 SNEGSKA (reference sequence). The DNA of the CDR3 is TGCAGTGCGGTGGGGTCTCTGGGAGATACGCAGTATTTT. This translates into CSAVGSLGDTQYF.